The rows below give T cell receptor beta chains drawn from one sample of a study of T cells in Graves' hyperthyroidism and ophthalmopathy. One entry per CDR3 protein, called by TCRdb with MiXCR from the multiplex PCR reads. The data hold around 340,000 distinct CDR3 sequences, with roughly 17% observed a single time. The material sequenced was blood. These receptor sequences come from a woman in her twenties or thirties with Graves' hyperthyroidism that later progressed to Graves' ophthalmopathy. CDR3s include the opening cysteine and the closing phenylalanine or tryptophan. D genes are given only for firm matches. Clone size is not always given. Where it is, it says once, few, many or a class for expanded clones.

CASRDTTGLGYEQYF | TGTGCCAGCAGGGACACGACAGGGTTGGGCTACGAGCAGTACTTC | TRBJ2-7 | TRBV2 | TRBD1 | many
CASSFRTGNEQFF | TGTGCCAGCAGTTTCAGAACAGGGAATGAGCAGTTCTTC | TRBJ2-1 | TRBV11-3 | - | many
CASILEGQGIYQPQHF | - | TRBJ1-5 | TRBV6-1 | - | many
CASSLSTGALYEQYF | TGTGCCAGCAGTTTATCTACGGGAGCCCTCTACGAGCAGTACTTC | TRBJ2-7 | TRBV28 | - | -
CSARDRASYEQYF | TGCAGTGCTAGAGACAGGGCCTCCTACGAGCAGTACTTC | TRBJ2-7 | TRBV20-1 | - | many
CASERRPGADTQYF | TGTGCCAGCGAACGTAGGCCTGGAGCAGATACGCAGTATTTT | TRBJ2-3 | TRBV7-6 | - | many
CASSLTETPNEQFF | TGCGCCAGCAGCTTAACAGAGACTCCTAATGAGCAGTTCTTC | TRBJ2-1 | TRBV5-1 | - | -
CASSFRVPYTDTQYF | TGCGCCAGCAGCTTCCGGGTACCCTACACAGATACGCAGTATTTT | TRBJ2-3 | TRBV5-1 | - | many
CASSLGLGRSSYEQYF | TGTGCCAGCAGCTTAGGGTTGGGGCGGAGCTCCTACGAGCAGTACTTC | TRBJ2-7 | TRBV11-2 | - | many
CASSFGGLAGARGTGELFF | TGCGCCAGCAGCTTCGGGGGACTAGCGGGAGCTCGGGGGACCGGGGAGCTGTTTTTT | TRBJ2-2 | TRBV5-1 | TRBD2 | few
CASSLDSHTGELFF | TGCGCCAGCAGCTTGGACTCACACACCGGGGAGCTGTTTTTT | TRBJ2-2 | TRBV5-1 | - | -
CASSDSSYNEQFF | TGTGCCAGTAGTGACAGTTCCTACAATGAGCAGTTCTTC | TRBJ2-1 | TRBV19 | - | many
CASSRTSGHNEQFF | TGTGCCAGCAGCCGGACTAGCGGGCACAATGAGCAGTTCTTC | TRBJ2-1 | TRBV12-3/TRBV12-4 | TRBD2 | many
CASSQVGGNEQFF | TGTGCCAGCAGCCAAGTAGGGGGCAATGAGCAGTTCTTC | TRBJ2-1 | TRBV3-1 | - | -
CASSRGHLNTEAFF | TGCGCCAGCAGCAGGGGACACCTCAACACTGAAGCTTTCTTT | TRBJ1-1 | TRBV5-1 | - | many
CSVRAWSSYEQYF | TGCAGCGTTAGGGCATGGTCCTCCTACGAGCAGTACTTC | TRBJ2-7 | TRBV29-1 | - | -
CASSREITNTGELFF | TGTGCCAGCAGCCGAGAAATCACGAACACCGGGGAGCTGTTTTTT | TRBJ2-2 | TRBV5-6 | - | -
CASRPTGYPEAFF | TGTGCCAGCAGACCCACAGGGTACCCTGAAGCTTTCTTT | TRBJ1-1 | TRBV6-1 | - | many